This TCR beta chain was recorded in a study of T cells in Graves' hyperthyroidism and ophthalmopathy. Overall study: Peripheral blood was taken when the disease was first diagnosed, before any treatment began.

The hyperthyroidism patients had all been newly diagnosed, and their disease duration was under 2 months. Their ages ranged from 18 to 65 years. Used for diagnoses were clinical symptoms, serum thyroxine and TRAb, thyroid ultrasound and orbital computed tomography. This clonotype was seen at least ten times. Amplified regions were TCR beta CDR3 sequences from RNA transcripts. An initial round of RT-PCR targeting the TCR CDR3 relied on the HTBI primer set. In TCRdb, the multiplex PCR reads were re-called with MiXCR into one record per CDR3 protein. Among a few hundred thousand distinct CDR3 sequences listed, under 25% were seen once. This sequence originates from a man aged 18 to 35 with Graves' hyperthyroidism. The sequenced material came from blood.

The CDR3 protein is CASSYTDRGLGVYGYTF. For the CDR3, the DNA is TGTGCCAGCAGTTACACGGACAGGGGCCTGGGGGTCTATGGCTACACCTTC. The chain is built from TRBV6-5 and TRBJ1-2; 9 bases are shared with TRBD1. V was pared by 2 bases and J by 4 bases, with 11 bases of the junction left unmatched. There are 17 residues in the CDR3. The germline gives CDR1 MNHEY, CDR2 SVGAGI.